What follows describes a single T cell receptor (beta chain). The junction differs from germline at one of its ends, possibly a read error. Clones were read by immunoSEQ multiplex PCR, and TCRdb kept only the in-frame ones, dropping some. The sample holds about 48,000 clones; about nine tenths are singletons and the top ten take over 0.95%. Germline-derived CDR1 and CDR2 are SGHAT and FQNNGV. The CDR3 contains 15 residues. The data stem from a study of T cell changes during pregnancy in multiple sclerosis. The chain is built from TRBV11-2 and TRBJ2-1; 7 nucleotides align to TRBD2. The source of this sequence is a female donor with multiple sclerosis, enrolled in a pregnancy study. Sequencing used CD4+ T cells from peripheral blood mononuclear cells, obtained in the second trimester of pregnancy. The CDR3 DNA sequence: TGTGCCAGCAGCTTAGATCTCCCCAGCGCGGGAGAGCGGTTCTTC. It encodes CASSLDLPSAGERFF.